Presented here are 24 T cell receptor beta chains from one specimen sequenced in a study of cytomegalovirus exposure and HLA in healthy donors. Both 60 Vbeta primers and 13 Jbeta primers went into the PCR. Sequencing was performed with immunoSEQ multiplex PCR; in TCRdb, only in-frame clones are kept and a portion is missing. Seen here are fewer than 110,000 clones, over 70% observed once, and the top ten hold around 2.3%. Sequencing was done on a sample of PBMCs. The receptors derive from a man aged 30 to 39 in good health and CMV-seronegative.

J is TRBJ2-4 and V is TRBV28, with D maybe TRBD2 (5 bases). The CDR3 covers 14 residues. In germline, CDR1 is MDHEN, CDR2 SYDVKM. Trimming removed 2 bases at V and 6 bases at J, with 11 bases between. The CDR3 spells CASSLAEVSNIQYF. The CDR3 DNA sequence: TGTGCCAGCAGTTTAGCGGAGGTCTCAAACATTCAGTACTTC.

This chain connects TRBV28 to TRBJ1-2; 7 bases are shared with TRBD1. Germline CDR1 MDHEN, CDR2 SYDVKM. J gave up 2 bases and V 7 bases, and 7 bases lay outside the gene matches. There are 14 residues in the CDR3. The CDR3, as DNA: TGTGCCAGCACCCTGACAGGGTCGAACTATGGCTACACCTTC. As protein: CASTLTGSNYGYTF.

This rearrangement joins TRBV9 to TRBJ1-2, with 8 bases lining up with TRBD1. Trimming removed 4 bases from V and 8 bases from J; junction bases left unmatched: 4. The CDR3 is made up of 12 amino acids. The germline V gene has CDR1 SGDLS and CDR2 YYNGEE. The CDR3 sequence is CASSQQGGGYTF. The CDR3 nucleotides read TGTGCCAGCAGCCAACAGGGGGGCGGCTACACCTTC.

The V and J genes are TRBV5-1 and TRBJ1-1, with a tentative D call TRBD1 (5 bases). The V end was cut by 1 base, the J end by 1 base, with 11 bases between. CDR3 length: 15 residues. In germline, CDR1 is SGHRS, CDR2 YFSETQ. DNA for the CDR3: TGCGCCAGCAGCTTGTTCCCTCAGGGGAACACTGAAGCTTTCTTT. Translation gives CASSLFPQGNTEAFF.

The V call is TRBV15, the J call TRBJ2-1; TRBD2 agrees at 8 bases. The J segment lost 0 bases and the V segment lost 4 bases, leaving 20 bases of the junction unmatched. Germline lookup yields CDR1 LNHNV and CDR2 YYDKDF (reference sequence). The CDR3 has 21 amino acids. The CDR3 protein is CATSKPGTSSIPPSSYNEQFF. Here the CDR3 DNA reads TGTGCCACCAGCAAACCCGGGACTAGTAGTATCCCCCCGAGCTCCTACAATGAGCAGTTCTTC. The full variable domain, completed using reference TRBV15 and TRBJ2-1, is DAMVIQNPRYQVTQFGKPVTLSCSQTLNHNVMYWYQQKSSQAPKLLFHYYDKDFNNEADTPDNFQSRRPNTSFCFLDIRSPGLGDTAMYLCATSKPGTSSIPPSSYNEQFFGPGTRLTVL.

The chain combines TRBV6-5 with TRBJ1-1; D possibly corresponds to TRBD1 (5 bases). The germline CDR1 and CDR2 sequences are MNHEY and SVGAGI. The CDR3 is 16 amino acids. The V end was cut by 0 bases, the J end by 8 bases, with 19 bases between. The CDR3 loop is CASSYSLGDSREEAFF. In DNA, the CDR3 is TGTGCCAGCAGTTACTCCCTTGGGGACTCAAGGGAAGAAGCTTTCTTT.

The chain employs TRBV5-1 and TRBJ1-4, with 8 bases lining up with TRBD1. Germline loops: CDR1 SGHRS, CDR2 YFSETQ. The CDR3 has 13 residues. V shed 2 bases, J shed 7 bases, and the junction held 1 base outside the gene matches. CDR3 nucleotide sequence: TGCGCCAGCAGCTTTGACAGGGGTGAAAAACTGTTTTTT. It encodes CASSFDRGEKLFF.

This sequence joins TRBV10-3 and TRBJ2-7; the D is unclear. CDR3 size: 11 residues. CDR1 and CDR2 from the germline V gene are ENHRY and SYGVKD. V was shortened by 1 base and J by 5 bases, with 3 bases between the two germline ends. The CDR3 sequence: CAISELNEQYF. The CDR3 DNA is TGTGCCATCAGTGAGTTAAACGAGCAGTACTTC.

This clone turned up a few times. The genes are TRBV6-1 and TRBJ2-7, with 12 bases identical to TRBD2. V shed 7 bases and J 0 bases; nucleotides not matched to a gene: 4. The CDR3 extends over 15 amino acids. Germline-derived CDR1 and CDR2 are MNHNS and SASEGT. CDR3 bases: TGTGCCAGCACCTCGACTAGCGGGGGCTCCTACGAGCAGTACTTC. Translation gives CASTSTSGGSYEQYF.

The chain recombines TRBV4-2 with TRBJ2-3; perhaps TRBD2 as D (6 bases). This CDR3 is 15 amino acids long. The V end was cut by 4 bases, the J end by 1 base, with 12 bases between. Germline loops: CDR1 LGHNA, CDR2 YNFKEQ. As DNA, the CDR3 is TGTGCCAGCAGCCGCCAGGGAGGAGGCACAGATACGCAGTATTTT. This gives the protein CASSRQGGGTDTQYF.

The chain has TRBV29-1 and TRBJ2-1, with D perhaps matching TRBD2 (5 bases). The V end was cut by 1 base, the J end by 0 bases, with 16 bases between. CDR1 is SQVTM and CDR2 is ANQGSEA in the germline V gene. The CDR3 is made up of 17 amino acids. The CDR3 DNA follows: TGCAGCGTTGAAGTGGACTTCACGATCAGCTCCTACAATGAGCAGTTCTTC. The encoded protein is CSVEVDFTISSYNEQFF.

This chain uses TRBV7-2 with TRBJ1-5; maybe TRBD1 (6 bases). The V gene lost 4 bases and the J gene lost 3 bases, with 10 bases spanning the gap. Germline V gives CDR1 SGHTA, CDR2 FQGNSA. The CDR3 covers 14 residues. CDR3 coding DNA: TGTGCCAGCAGCTCACGACAGGCCAATCAGCCCCAGCATTTT. This translates into CASSSRQANQPQHF.

Here the CDR3 reads CAGGRGTNEKLFF. The CDR3 DNA sequence: TGTGCGGGCGGGCGGGGGACTAATGAAAAACTGTTTTTT. V usage is TRBV28 and J usage is TRBJ1-4; D perhaps matches TRBD1 (5 bases). CDR1 MDHEN and CDR2 SYDVKM come from the germline V gene. CDR3 length: 13 amino acids.

V and J are TRBV29-1 and TRBJ2-3; D gene uncertain. This CDR3 is built from 12 residues. V was clipped by 7 bases and J by 0 bases, with 8 bases between them. Germline lookup yields CDR1 SQVTM and CDR2 ANQGSEA. The CDR3 DNA sequence: TGCAGCGAACGTGAGAGCACAGATACGCAGTATTTT. This encodes CSERESTDTQYF.

On this clone: At one end, the junction sequence differs from germline, possibly due to a read error. The rearrangement uses TRBV30 and TRBJ2-5; 7 nucleotides line up with TRBD2. Germline lookup yields CDR1 GTSNPN and CDR2 SVGIG (reference sequence). This CDR3 region has 10 residues. In nucleotides, the CDR3 is TGTGCCTGGAGCAGCGGGACCCCGTACTTC. Protein: CAWSSGTPYF.

V gene TRBV4-1 combines with J gene TRBJ1-5; D gene unclear. V gave up 0 bases and J gave up 2 bases, with 14 bases separating them. In germline, CDR1 is MGHRA, CDR2 YSYEKL. The CDR3 spans 17 residues. The CDR3 protein is CASSQERGREGNQPQHF. The CDR3 nucleotides are TGCGCCAGCAGCCAAGAAAGAGGGAGGGAAGGCAATCAGCCCCAGCATTTT.

Here the CDR3 reads CAWGQGRFSGNTIYF. The CDR3 DNA reads as TGTGCCTGGGGACAGGGGCGCTTCTCTGGAAACACCATATATTTT. This chain uses TRBV30 with TRBJ1-3, with 9 nucleotides matching TRBD1. CDR3 length: 15 residues. From germline, CDR1 is GTSNPN and CDR2 SVGIG (reference sequence). V trimming: 5 bases; J trimming: 0 bases; junction bases outside the gene matches: 5.

The rearrangement joins TRBV4-2 to TRBJ1-2; D is unresolved. The CDR3 loop spans 14 amino acids. The germline V gene encodes CDR1 LGHNA and CDR2 YNFKEQ. V shed 0 bases and J shed 7 bases, with 12 bases lying between them. CDR3 in amino acids: CASSQDVPGRGYTF. The CDR3 DNA sequence: TGTGCCAGCAGCCAAGATGTCCCTGGGCGTGGCTACACCTTC.

V and J are TRBV5-4 and TRBJ1-3; D possibly corresponds to TRBD1 (6 bases). The CDR3 is made up of 14 amino acids. Germline V gene lookup returns CDR1 SGHNT and CDR2 YYREEE (reference sequence). V lost 9 bases and J lost 0, with 13 bases in between. CDR3 in amino acids: CATQGRRSGNTIYF. DNA for the CDR3: TGTGCCACCCAGGGGCGCCGCTCTGGAAACACCATATATTTT.

This rearrangement joins TRBV5-1 to TRBJ1-3; D unclear. CDR3 length: 13 residues. Germline CDR1 reads SGHRS; CDR2 reads YFSETQ. The germline V and J ends were trimmed by 5 bases and 0 bases, with 6 bases remaining between them. CDR3 coding DNA: TGCGCCAGCAGTCCGAGCTCTGGAAACACCATATATTTT. It encodes CASSPSSGNTIYF.

The chain links TRBV9 to TRBJ2-3; tentative D call: TRBD1 (6 bases). The CDR3 sequence is 16 residues long. V was cut by 5 bases and J by 0 bases, with 16 bases left in between. CDR1 is SGDLS and CDR2 is YYNGEE in the germline V gene. The CDR3 reads CASSSRVGGSTDTQYF. CDR3 DNA: TGTGCCAGCAGTTCACGGGTAGGGGGAAGCACAGATACGCAGTATTTT.

The chain joins TRBV9 to TRBJ1-1, with 9 positions matching TRBD1. CDR3 length equals 16 residues. The V and J ends lost 4 bases and 0 bases, in that order; junction bases with no gene match: 7. Per germline, CDR1 SGDLS and CDR2 YYNGEE. This chain's CDR3 is CASSPQQGALNTEAFF. The DNA of the CDR3 is TGTGCCAGCAGCCCGCAACAGGGGGCCCTGAACACTGAAGCTTTCTTT.

This chain uses TRBV6-1 with TRBJ2-3, with D possibly matching TRBD2 (5 bases). Deletions cut 3 bases from V and 1 base from J, with 11 bases between. CDR1 and CDR2 from the germline V gene are MNHNS and SASEGT. The CDR3 has 15 amino acids. The DNA of the CDR3 is TGTGCCAGCAGTGACTACGGCGGGCGCACAGATACGCAGTATTTT. This sequence encodes CASSDYGGRTDTQYF.

The J gene is TRBJ1-3, the V gene TRBV5-4, with 9 bases aligning to TRBD1. CDR3 length: 17 amino acids. The ends lost 2 bases at V and 0 bases at J; junction bases unmatched: 6. Germline CDR1 and CDR2: SGHNT and YYREEE (reference sequence). The CDR3 nucleotides are TGTGCCAGCAGCTTAGGGGGGACAGGGCCCTCTGGAAACACCATATATTTT. It specifies CASSLGGTGPSGNTIYF.